This T cell receptor beta chain was sequenced during a study of brain T cells in children with intractable seizures. Study-level findings and limits: Pre-surgery blood may have been undersampled, hiding some clones.

The sequenced cases were selected for having the highest brain T cell transcript signatures. Before surgery, patients took at least one anti-epileptic drug. The repertoire was sequenced with immunoSEQ multiplex PCR; TCRdb's copy has only in-frame clones and lacks some. This sample has about 110,000 clones, with under 95% found just once. This clone was observed once. Its specificity is not known. V shed 0 bases and J 5 bases; nucleotides not matched to a gene: 0. Germline values: CDR1 SGHRS, CDR2 YFSETQ. CDR3 size: 15 residues. The sequencing here drew on peripheral blood, taken at surgery. The V and J genes are TRBV5-1 and TRBJ2-2; 11 bases map to TRBD2. The clonotype originates from a boy less than two years old with hemimegalencephaly and intractable seizures. CDR3 in DNA: TGCGCCAGCAGCTTGGGACTAGCGGGGACCGGGGAGCTGTTTTTT. Translating it yields CASSLGLAGTGELFF.